The 3 T cell receptor beta chains below come from one sample, sequenced in a study of T cells in Graves' hyperthyroidism and ophthalmopathy. There were TCR beta CDR3 regions amplified from RNA transcripts. The HTBI primer set served for first-round RT-PCR of the TCR CDR3. One entry per CDR3 protein, called by TCRdb with MiXCR from the multiplex PCR reads. Here the sample spans about 610,000 distinct CDR3 sequences, 14% to 15% being singletons. Source material: blood. The receptors here all came from a woman in her forties with Graves' ophthalmopathy.

The sample holds many counts of this clonotype. The chain employs TRBV12-3 or TRBV12-4 and TRBJ2-5; D is unresolved. V was pared by 2 bases and J by 4 bases, with 11 bases between. The CDR3 totals 14 residues. CDR3: CASSLSVQRETQYF. CDR3 in DNA: TGTGCCAGCAGTTTATCCGTCCAGAGAGAGACCCAGTACTTC.

This sequence joins TRBV29-1 and TRBJ1-1, with 7 bases aligning to TRBD1. This CDR3 comprises 14 residues. Germline V gene lookup returns CDR1 SQVTM and CDR2 ANQGSEA. V dropped 6 bases and J dropped 5; count of bases not matched to a gene: 12. The DNA of the CDR3 is TGCAGCGTGAAGACTCAGGGGGTTTGGACTGAAGCTTTCTTT. Translating it yields CSVKTQGVWTEAFF.

Only a few counts were recorded for this clonotype. V is TRBV18 and J is TRBJ1-1; D is unclear. CDR3 length: 16 amino acids. V was trimmed by 3 bases and J by 5 bases, leaving 19 bases between them. From germline, CDR1 is KGHSH and CDR2 LQKENI. CDR3 region: CASSPTRTLRETEAFF. The DNA of the CDR3 is TGTGCCAGCTCACCCACTCGGACGCTACGTGAGACTGAAGCTTTCTTT.